The 27 T cell receptor beta chains below were found in one sample sequenced in a study of blood T cell repertoires in COVID-19. Sequenced by immunoSEQ multiplex PCR; TCRdb stores in-frame clones only, minus some. The data hold 150,000 to 200,000 clones, with over 80% observed a single time. Sequencing was done on a sample of PBMCs or T cells enriched from blood (not recorded which). The receptor set was obtained from a man between 70 and 80 years old who had been exposed to COVID-19.

This clone appeared a few times. The rearrangement uses TRBV6-4 and TRBJ1-1; the match to TRBD1 covers 11 bases. J was trimmed by 5 bases and V by 6 bases; bases with no gene match: 5. The germline CDR1 and CDR2 sequences are MRHNA and SNTAGT. This CDR3 spans 14 amino acids. The CDR3 sequence is CASRPGTGGTEAFF. The CDR3 DNA sequence: TGTGCCAGCAGGCCCGGGACAGGGGGGACTGAAGCTTTCTTT.

The V call is TRBV29-1, the J call TRBJ1-1, with a possible D match to TRBD1 (6 bases). The CDR3 runs 13 residues. From germline, CDR1 is SQVTM and CDR2 ANQGSEA. Between the trimmed V and J ends, which lost 5 bases and 4 bases, there was a span of 14 bases. CDR3 sequence: CSVKLTGRTEAFF. In DNA, the CDR3 is TGCAGCGTTAAACTGACAGGTCGCACTGAAGCTTTCTTT. Full variable domain (remainder filled in from reference TRBV29-1 and TRBJ1-1): SAVISQKPSRDICQRGTSLTIQCQVDSQVTMMFWYRQQPGQSLTLIATANQGSEATYESGFVIDKFPISRPNLTFSTLTVSNMSPEDSSIYLCSVKLTGRTEAFFGQGTRLTVV.

V is TRBV7-6 and J is TRBJ1-5, with a tentative D call TRBD1 (5 bases). Germline V CDR1 and CDR2: SGHVS, FNYEAQ. Trimming left V 2 bases short and J 0 bases short, with 8 bases between. This CDR3 has 15 amino acids. The CDR3 nucleotides are TGTGCCAGCAGCTTATTCAGGGTTAGCAATCAGCCCCAGCATTTT. Its protein product is CASSLFRVSNQPQHF.

The rearrangement links TRBV28 to TRBJ2-5; weak D call: TRBD1 (5 bases). The CDR3 contains 14 residues. V dropped 8 bases and J dropped 1 base, with 14 bases sitting between them. The germline V gene encodes CDR1 MDHEN and CDR2 SYDVKM. The CDR3 spells CASRTPGFQETQYF. In nucleotides, the CDR3 is TGTGCCAGCCGAACCCCAGGGTTCCAAGAGACCCAGTACTTC.

The chain combines TRBV4-3 with TRBJ1-2; D uncertain. CDR1 and CDR2 (germline): LGHNA, YSLEER. This CDR3 has 15 amino acids. V was cut by 0 bases and J by 0 bases, with 8 bases left in between. CDR3 amino acids: CASSQEYSSNYGYTF. The DNA for the CDR3 is TGCGCCAGCAGCCAAGAGTACTCTTCTAACTATGGCTACACCTTC.

The chain links TRBV29-1 to TRBJ1-4; TRBD1 agrees at 9 bases. The V segment lost 1 base and the J segment 7 bases; nucleotides outside the gene matches: 7. CDR3 length equals 15 residues. The V gene's germline CDR1 is SQVTM and CDR2 ANQGSEA. The CDR3 coding sequence is TGCAGCGTTGAAGTGGGGACAGGGTCTGGTGAAAAACTGTTTTTT. Protein: CSVEVGTGSGEKLFF.

The V call is TRBV6-5, the J call TRBJ1-2; 7 bases are shared with TRBD1. After removal of 6 bases from V and 0 bases from J, the junction contained 4 bases not matched to a gene. The CDR3 length is 14 residues. Germline values: CDR1 MNHEY, CDR2 SVGAGI. The CDR3 DNA reads as TGTGCCAGCAGCTTAGACAGGGCTAACTATGGCTACACCTTC. Encoded protein: CASSLDRANYGYTF.

In this sample, this clone turned up a few times. The chain joins TRBV4-2 to TRBJ1-2; possible D gene TRBD1, 6 bases. The CDR3 length is 16 residues. Germline CDR1 LGHNA, CDR2 YNFKEQ. V lost 1 base and J 0 bases, leaving 12 bases between the germline ends. The CDR3 bases are TGTGCCAGCAGCCAAGGGGGTGCAGGGGCTAACTATGGCTACACCTTC. Amino acid sequence: CASSQGGAGANYGYTF.

This sequence joins TRBV5-1 and TRBJ2-3; 11 bases align to TRBD2. Unmatched junction bases numbered 2, after V lost 1 base and J lost 4 bases. Germline loops: CDR1 SGHRS, CDR2 YFSETQ. The CDR3 contains 15 residues. CDR3 sequence (DNA): TGCGCCAGCAGCTTGACTAGCGGGAGACCAGATACGCAGTATTTT. Translating it yields CASSLTSGRPDTQYF. The entire variable domain, with the rest obtained from reference TRBV5-1 and TRBJ2-3, is as follows: KAGVTQTPRYLIKTRGQQVTLSCSPISGHRSVSWYQQTPGQGLQFLFEYFSETQRNKGNFPGRFSGRQFSNSRSEMNVSTLELGDSALYLCASSLTSGRPDTQYFGPGTRLTVL.

This chain joins TRBV19 and TRBJ1-5; no firm D call. Germline assignment: CDR1 LNHDA and CDR2 SQIVND (reference sequence). The CDR3 is 12 amino acids. Trimming pared 3 bases from V and 8 bases from J, leaving 8 bases between. CDR3: CASSIFSEPQHF. CDR3 DNA sequence: TGTGCCAGTAGTATTTTCAGTGAGCCCCAGCATTTT.

This chain uses TRBV18 with TRBJ1-3; tentative D call: TRBD1 (6 bases). Trimming cost V 4 bases and J 0 bases, with 13 bases left between them. Germline values: CDR1 KGHSH, CDR2 LQKENI. The CDR3 sequence is 16 residues long. The CDR3, as DNA: TGTGCCAGCTCACATAAAAGGACAGCCTCTGGAAACACCATATATTTT. Translating gives CASSHKRTASGNTIYF.

V gene TRBV28 combines with J gene TRBJ2-5, with D tentatively TRBD2 (5 bases). Looked up from germline, CDR1 is MDHEN and CDR2 is SYDVKM. The CDR3 is 14 amino acids. V lost 6 bases and J 0 bases, leaving 11 bases between the germline ends. The CDR3 nucleotides are TGTGCCAGCAGCGGGGTGATGGACCAAGAGACCCAGTACTTC. Its protein is CASSGVMDQETQYF. Full variable domain (rest looked up from reference TRBV28 and TRBJ2-5): DVKVTQSSRYLVKRTGEKVFLECVQDMDHENMFWYRQDPGLGLRLIYFSYDVKMKEKGDIPEGYSVSREKKERFSLILESASTNQTSMYLCASSGVMDQETQYFGPGTRLLVL.

The rearrangement links TRBV21-1 to TRBJ2-1; no check of the table's D call, TRBD2, against the DNA was made. TRBV21-1 is an annotated pseudogene. The CDR3 has 17 residues. This CDR3 is CASSKSRRVCSYNEQFF. As DNA, the CDR3 is TGTGCCAGCAGTAAGAGCCGGCGGGTGTGCTCCTACAATGAGCAGTTCTTC.

The V and J genes are TRBV21-1 and TRBJ2-6; the table calls TRBD2, which could not be checked here. TRBV21-1 counts as a pseudogene. The CDR3 covers 18 residues. The CDR3 nucleotides read TGTGCCAGCAGCAAAAGCGGGGGTCCGTGCTCTGGGGCCAACGTCCTGACTTTC. Protein: CASSKSGGPCSGANVLTF.

On this clone: One end of the junction varies from germline; a read error may be responsible. The V and J genes are TRBV19 and TRBJ1-3, with TRBD1 matching 7 bases. CDR1 LNHDA and CDR2 SQIVND come from the germline V gene (reference sequence). The CDR3 consists of 17 residues. CDR3 DNA sequence: TGTGCCAGTAGAATAGGGCTCGACAGGGATGCTGGAAACACCATATATTTT. Translated: CASRIGLDRDAGNTIYF.

The chain employs TRBV19 and TRBJ2-1; a weak D match, TRBD2 (7 bases). Between the trimmed V and J ends, which lost 7 bases and 0 bases, there was a span of 13 bases. The CDR3 is 15 amino acids. CDR1 is LNHDA, CDR2 SQIVND, per germline (reference sequence). The CDR3 sequence is CASTKGGISYNEQFF. CDR3 bases: TGTGCCAGTACCAAGGGGGGGATCTCCTACAATGAGCAGTTCTTC.

This chain uses TRBV5-1 with TRBJ1-2; weak D call: TRBD1 (5 bases). Germline lookup yields CDR1 SGHRS and CDR2 YFSETQ. Trimming cost V 0 bases and J 4 bases, with 19 bases left between them. The CDR3 is 17 residues long. This CDR3 reads CASSLVSGKASIYGYTF. The CDR3 DNA is TGCGCCAGCAGCTTGGTGTCAGGGAAGGCCTCTATCTATGGCTACACCTTC.

The chain employs TRBV7-9 and TRBJ1-6, with D possibly TRBD1 on 5 matching bases. This CDR3 has 17 residues. Germline lookup yields CDR1 SEHNR and CDR2 FQNEAQ (reference sequence). The ends were cut back, 5 bases at V and 7 bases at J, with 21 bases in the middle. The CDR3: CASSPSRAGRENSPLHF. The CDR3 region has the DNA TGTGCCAGCAGCCCGTCCAGGGCAGGGCGTGAGAATTCACCCCTCCACTTT.

The chain employs TRBV19 and TRBJ1-2; the match to TRBD1 covers 11 bases. V lost 3 bases and J lost 8; bases outside the gene matches: 11. Germline V gene lookup returns CDR1 LNHDA and CDR2 SQIVND (reference sequence). CDR3 length equals 16 residues. Here the CDR3 DNA reads TGTGCCAGTAGTATTCAAGGAGGACAGGGGGCGGAAGGCTACACCTTC. Amino acid sequence: CASSIQGGQGAEGYTF.

The chain couples TRBV28 to TRBJ2-1; 13 nucleotides match TRBD2. J was trimmed by 7 bases and V by 5 bases; bases with no gene match: 11. The germline V gene encodes CDR1 MDHEN and CDR2 SYDVKM. The CDR3 runs to 17 residues. The CDR3 region is CASSPGLAGAAGNEQFF. CDR3 sequence (DNA): TGTGCCAGCAGTCCAGGACTAGCGGGAGCCGCTGGGAATGAGCAGTTCTTC.

The gene calls are TRBV15 and TRBJ1-1; D is unclear. There are 14 residues in the CDR3. The V gene's germline CDR1 is LNHNV and CDR2 YYDKDF (reference sequence). Trimming took off 3 bases at V and 7 bases at J, with 15 bases between the two ends. CDR3 in amino acids: CATSSKRGWDEAFF. CDR3 coding DNA: TGTGCCACCAGCAGTAAACGGGGTTGGGATGAAGCTTTCTTT.

This clone was seen at least ten times. The rearrangement joins TRBV7-9 to TRBJ2-1; D ambiguous. CDR1 SEHNR and CDR2 FQNEAQ come from the germline V gene (reference sequence). The V and J ends lost 4 bases and 5 bases respectively, with 12 bases between them. CDR3 length: 14 amino acids. CDR3 nucleotides: TGTGCCAGCAGCTACTCTGACGGAGACAATGAGCAGTTCTTC. Encoded protein: CASSYSDGDNEQFF.

The genes are TRBV19 and TRBJ1-5; TRBD1 matches at 9 bases. J was trimmed by 7 bases and V by 5 bases; bases with no gene match: 9. The CDR3 consists of 15 residues. The germline V gene has CDR1 LNHDA and CDR2 SQIVND (reference sequence). CDR3 DNA sequence: TGTGCCAGTAGTCGTGGACAGGGGACAGGACAGCCCCAGCATTTT. Translated: CASSRGQGTGQPQHF.

This chain links TRBV2 with TRBJ1-6; no definite D call. The CDR3 is 16 amino acids. Trimming stripped 7 bases from V and 0 bases from J, with 13 bases between. Germline V CDR1 and CDR2: SNHLY, FYNNEI. For the CDR3, the DNA is TGTGCCAGCACTCTAGACGGCAGCTCCTATAATTCACCCCTCCACTTT. Its protein is CASTLDGSSYNSPLHF.

The V and J genes are TRBV14 and TRBJ2-3; 10 positions agree with TRBD2. The V segment lost 1 base and the J segment 1 base; nucleotides outside the gene matches: 5. Germline CDR1 is SGHDN and CDR2 is FVKESK. This CDR3 comprises 17 residues. The chain's CDR3 is CASSQVRLAGGTDTQYF. CDR3 nucleotides: TGTGCCAGCAGCCAAGTGAGGCTAGCGGGGGGCACAGATACGCAGTATTTT.

The J gene is TRBJ2-5, the V gene TRBV6-5; 7 nucleotides match TRBD2. The CDR3 extends over 13 amino acids. Germline-derived CDR1 and CDR2 are MNHEY and SVGAGI. The V gene end was trimmed by 7 bases and the J gene end by 4 bases; junction bases not matched to a gene: 6. This CDR3 is CASTISGAETQYF. CDR3 nucleotide sequence: TGTGCCAGCACCATAAGCGGGGCAGAGACCCAGTACTTC.

This chain connects TRBV30 to TRBJ2-7; the D gene is possibly TRBD2 (6 bases). This CDR3 contains 16 residues. V lost 4 bases, J lost 0 bases, and 19 bases lay in between. Germline loops: CDR1 GTSNPN, CDR2 SVGIG (reference sequence). The CDR3 sequence: CAWNRIGTLSSYEQYF. In DNA form, the CDR3 reads TGTGCCTGGAACCGAATCGGGACTCTAAGCTCCTACGAGCAGTACTTC.